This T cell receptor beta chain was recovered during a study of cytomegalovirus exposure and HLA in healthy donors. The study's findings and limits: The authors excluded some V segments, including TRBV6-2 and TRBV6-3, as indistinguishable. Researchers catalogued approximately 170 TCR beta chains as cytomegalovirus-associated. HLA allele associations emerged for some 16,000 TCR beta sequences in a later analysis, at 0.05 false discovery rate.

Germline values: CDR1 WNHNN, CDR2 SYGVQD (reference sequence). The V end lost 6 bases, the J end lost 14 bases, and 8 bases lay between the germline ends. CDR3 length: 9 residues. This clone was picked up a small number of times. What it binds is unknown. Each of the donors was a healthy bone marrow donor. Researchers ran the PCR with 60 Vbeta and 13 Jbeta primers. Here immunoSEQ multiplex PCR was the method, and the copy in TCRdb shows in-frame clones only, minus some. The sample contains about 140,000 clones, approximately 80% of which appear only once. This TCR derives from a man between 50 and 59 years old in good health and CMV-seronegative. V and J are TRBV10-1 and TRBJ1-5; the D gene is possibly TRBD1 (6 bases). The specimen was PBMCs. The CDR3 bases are TGCGCCAGCAGACAGGGCAAGCATTTT. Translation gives CASRQGKHF.